This T cell receptor (beta chain) was obtained from a study of CD8+ T cells in alopecia areata. Across the whole study: Percentage of affected scalp area was the basis on which treated patients' severity was scored.

Study findings and constraints: Relative to mice, TCR sharing across patients was less clear, a difference possibly HLA-related. While tofacitinib was given, many expanded lesional clones persisted in scalp and blood.

The authors extracted RNA and reverse transcribed it into cDNA as the sequencing template. Only in-frame clones appear in the TCRdb table, and some are missing; sequencing was by immunoSEQ multiplex PCR. The table records some 180,000 clones, approximately 55% of them present only once. CDR1 LNHDA and CDR2 SQIVND come from the germline V gene (reference sequence). The CDR3 runs to 12 residues. V lost 6 bases, J lost 2 bases, and 7 bases lay in between. Treatment reported: oral pan-JAK inhibitor, 5-10 mg twice daily. PBMCs, the starting material, were the source of sorted CD4+ and CD8+ T cells. This clone was detected a few times. Its matching antigen is unknown.

The sample in question was CD8+ T cells sorted from blood, obtained at week 24, from a patient treated with tofacitinib. The rearrangement joins TRBV19 to TRBJ2-5; tentatively, D is TRBD1 (5 bases). The TCR originated in a human donor with alopecia areata. The CDR3, as DNA: TGTGCCAGTAGAGGGGCACAAGAGACCCAGTACTTC. The encoded protein is CASRGAQETQYF.